Described below is a single TCR beta chain sequence and its context. Its antigen is still unknown. The data belong to a study of blood T cells in healthy people across ages. Study-level points and caveats: Long-lived donors carried more naive CD4+ cells and greater diversity than aged donors.

The second PCR ran roughly 6 to 11 cycles with a sample-barcoded 5' primer and J-beta primers. TCRdb redid the calling of the 5' RACE reads with MiXCR, one entry per CDR3 protein. The table has hundreds of thousands of distinct CDR3 sequences, 55% to 65% seen once. Specimen: blood. The sequence was collected from a man aged 25-45 years in good health.

The CDR3 is CASSFSGTGGNGVTDTQYF. DNA for the CDR3: TGTGCCAGCAGCTTCTCCGGGACAGGGGGCAACGGGGTTACAGATACGCAGTATTTT. The V call is TRBV7-2, the J call TRBJ2-3; 12 bases map to TRBD1. Germline CDR1 SGHTA, CDR2 FQGNSA. The length of the CDR3 is 19 residues. J lost 3 bases, V lost 3 bases, and 13 bases had no gene match.